This T cell receptor beta chain is drawn from a study of blood T cell repertoires in COVID-19. The germline V gene encodes CDR1 SGDLS and CDR2 YYNGEE. The CDR3 is 14 residues long. V was shortened by 2 bases and J by 11 bases, with 17 bases between the two germline ends. Generated by immunoSEQ multiplex PCR, the TCRdb table keeps only in-frame clones and is missing some. This sample has a few hundred thousand clones, with more than 75% found just once. The specimen was PBMCs or T cells enriched from blood (not recorded which). The chain links TRBV9 to TRBJ2-1; possible D gene TRBD2, 5 bases. This receptor was taken from an older woman in a cohort exposed to, infected with or recovered from COVID-19 (not recorded which). CDR3 in DNA: TGTGCCAGCAGCGTCGATAGCGCCACTAGGAAGCAGTTCTTC. This sequence encodes CASSVDSATRKQFF.